The text below deals with one T cell receptor beta chain. The germline V gene encodes CDR1 DFQATT and CDR2 SNEGSKA (reference sequence). This CDR3 is built from 13 residues. These data belong to a study of monozygotic twins with inflammatory bowel disease. Reprocessing the 5' RACE reads, TCRdb reports a single entry for every CDR3 protein and omits DNA. The sample shows over 200,000 distinct CDR3 sequences, and 6% to 9% sits with its ten largest clones. The J gene is TRBJ2-2, the V gene TRBV20-1. The sequence came from a human donor with ulcerative colitis or Crohn's disease, or a healthy co-twin of an affected twin (not recorded which). The material sequenced was blood. This CDR3 reads CSGRAANTGELFF.